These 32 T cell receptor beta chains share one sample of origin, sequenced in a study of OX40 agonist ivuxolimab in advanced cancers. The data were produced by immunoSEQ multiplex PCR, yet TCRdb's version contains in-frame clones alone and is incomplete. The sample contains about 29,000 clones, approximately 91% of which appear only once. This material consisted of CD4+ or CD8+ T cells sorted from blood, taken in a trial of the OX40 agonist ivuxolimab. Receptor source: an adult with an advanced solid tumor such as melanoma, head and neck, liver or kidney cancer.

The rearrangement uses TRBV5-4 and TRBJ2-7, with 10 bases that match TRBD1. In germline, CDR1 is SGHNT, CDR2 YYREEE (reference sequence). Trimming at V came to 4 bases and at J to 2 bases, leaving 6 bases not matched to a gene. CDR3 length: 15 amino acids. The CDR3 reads CASSTGTGATYEQYF. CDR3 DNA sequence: TGTGCCAGCAGCACCGGGACAGGGGCTACCTACGAGCAGTACTTC.

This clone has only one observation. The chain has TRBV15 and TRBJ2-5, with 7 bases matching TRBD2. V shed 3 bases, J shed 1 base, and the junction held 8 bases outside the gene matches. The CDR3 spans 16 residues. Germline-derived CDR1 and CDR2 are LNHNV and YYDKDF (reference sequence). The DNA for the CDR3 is TGTGCCACCAGCAGTGGAGGCGGGGGACCCCAAGAGACCCAGTACTTC. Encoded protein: CATSSGGGGPQETQYF.

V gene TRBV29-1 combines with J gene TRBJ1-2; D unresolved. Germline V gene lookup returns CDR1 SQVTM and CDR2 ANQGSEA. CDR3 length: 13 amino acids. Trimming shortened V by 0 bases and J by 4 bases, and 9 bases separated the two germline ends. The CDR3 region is CSVEDPSIYGYTF. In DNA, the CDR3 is TGCAGCGTTGAAGATCCCAGTATCTATGGCTACACCTTC.

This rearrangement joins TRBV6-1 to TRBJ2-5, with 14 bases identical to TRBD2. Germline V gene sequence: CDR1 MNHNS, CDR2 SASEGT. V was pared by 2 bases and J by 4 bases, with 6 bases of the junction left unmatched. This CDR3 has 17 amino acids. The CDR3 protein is CASSERLAGGPRETQYF. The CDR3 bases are TGTGCCAGCAGTGAAAGACTAGCGGGGGGGCCGAGAGAGACCCAGTACTTC.

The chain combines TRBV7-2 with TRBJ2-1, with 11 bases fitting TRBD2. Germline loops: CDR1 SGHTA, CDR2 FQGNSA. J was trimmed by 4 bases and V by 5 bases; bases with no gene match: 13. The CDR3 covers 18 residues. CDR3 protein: CASSPSHLGLAVYNEQFF. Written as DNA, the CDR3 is TGTGCCAGCAGCCCGTCCCATCTGGGACTAGCGGTTTACAATGAGCAGTTCTTC.

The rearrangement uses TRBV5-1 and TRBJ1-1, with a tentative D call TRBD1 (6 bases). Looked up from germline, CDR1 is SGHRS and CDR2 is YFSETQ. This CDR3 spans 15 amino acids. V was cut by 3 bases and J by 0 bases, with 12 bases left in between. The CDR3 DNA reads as TGCGCCAGCAGCTCCAAACAGGGATTGAACACTGAAGCTTTCTTT. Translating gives CASSSKQGLNTEAFF.

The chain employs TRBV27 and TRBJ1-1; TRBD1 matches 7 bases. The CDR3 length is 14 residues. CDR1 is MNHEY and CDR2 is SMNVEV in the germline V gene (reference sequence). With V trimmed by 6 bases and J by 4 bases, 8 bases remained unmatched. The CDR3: CASRSGGFGTEAFF. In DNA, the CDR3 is TGTGCCAGCAGGTCAGGGGGATTTGGCACTGAAGCTTTCTTT.

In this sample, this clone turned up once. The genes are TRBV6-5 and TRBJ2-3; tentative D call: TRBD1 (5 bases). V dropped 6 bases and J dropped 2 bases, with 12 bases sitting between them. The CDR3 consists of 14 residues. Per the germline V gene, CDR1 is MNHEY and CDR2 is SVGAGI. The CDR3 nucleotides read TGTGCCAGCAGACCGCAGGGAATCACAGATACGCAGTATTTT. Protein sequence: CASRPQGITDTQYF.

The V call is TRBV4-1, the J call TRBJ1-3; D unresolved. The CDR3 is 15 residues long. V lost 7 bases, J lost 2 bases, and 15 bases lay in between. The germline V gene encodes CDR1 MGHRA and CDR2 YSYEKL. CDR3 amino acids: CASTLALRAGNTIYF. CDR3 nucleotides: TGCGCCAGCACCCTAGCATTGAGGGCTGGAAACACCATATATTTT.

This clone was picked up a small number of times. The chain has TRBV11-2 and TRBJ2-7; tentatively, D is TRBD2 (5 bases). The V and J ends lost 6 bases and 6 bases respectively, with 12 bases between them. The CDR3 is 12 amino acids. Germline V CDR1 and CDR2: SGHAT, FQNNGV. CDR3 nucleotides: TGTGCCAGCAGTTGGACTGATTTCGAGCAGTACTTC. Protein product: CASSWTDFEQYF.

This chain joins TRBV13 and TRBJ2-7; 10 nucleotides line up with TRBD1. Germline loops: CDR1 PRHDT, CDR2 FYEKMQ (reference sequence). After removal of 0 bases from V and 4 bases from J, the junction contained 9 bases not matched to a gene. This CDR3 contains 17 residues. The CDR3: CASSLGRGTGENYEQYF. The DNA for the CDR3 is TGTGCCAGCAGCTTAGGCCGGGGGACAGGGGAGAATTACGAGCAGTACTTC.

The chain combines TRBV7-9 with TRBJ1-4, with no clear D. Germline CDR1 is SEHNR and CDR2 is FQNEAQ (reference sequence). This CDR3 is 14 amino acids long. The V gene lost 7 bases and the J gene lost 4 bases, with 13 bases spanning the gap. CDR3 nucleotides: TGTGCCAGCATGATGACTGACGGTAATGAAAAACTGTTTTTT. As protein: CASMMTDGNEKLFF.

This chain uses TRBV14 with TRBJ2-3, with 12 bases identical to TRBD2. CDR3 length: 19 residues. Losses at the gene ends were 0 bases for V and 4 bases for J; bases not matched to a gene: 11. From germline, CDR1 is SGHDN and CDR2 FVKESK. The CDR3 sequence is CASSQETASGRALADTQYF. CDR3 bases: TGTGCCAGCAGCCAAGAGACGGCTAGCGGGAGGGCCTTGGCAGATACGCAGTATTTT. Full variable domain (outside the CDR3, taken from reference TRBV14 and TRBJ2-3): EAGVTQFPSHSVIEKGQTVTLRCDPISGHDNLYWYRRVMGKEIKFLLHFVKESKQDESGMPNNRFLAERTGGTYSTLKVQPAELEDSGVYFCASSQETASGRALADTQYFGPGTRLTVL.

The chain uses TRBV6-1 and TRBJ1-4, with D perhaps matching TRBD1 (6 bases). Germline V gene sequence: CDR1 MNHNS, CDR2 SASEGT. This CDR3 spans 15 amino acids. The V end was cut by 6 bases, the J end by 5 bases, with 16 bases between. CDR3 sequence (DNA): TGTGCCAGCAGGGCGCAGGGGACGGTGAATGAAAAACTGTTTTTT. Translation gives CASRAQGTVNEKLFF.

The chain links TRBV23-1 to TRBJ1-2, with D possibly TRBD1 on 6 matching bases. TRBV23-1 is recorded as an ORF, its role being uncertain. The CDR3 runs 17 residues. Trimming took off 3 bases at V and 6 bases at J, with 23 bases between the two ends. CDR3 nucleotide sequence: TGCGCCAGCAGTCAGACGGGACATCCCCCTTCTCCCAATGGCTACACCTTC. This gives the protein CASSQTGHPPSPNGYTF.

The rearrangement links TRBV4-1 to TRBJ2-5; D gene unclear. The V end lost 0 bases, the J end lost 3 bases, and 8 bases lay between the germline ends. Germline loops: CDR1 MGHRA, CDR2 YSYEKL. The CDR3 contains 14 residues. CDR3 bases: TGCGCCAGCAGCCAAGATTTGCTAGAAGAGACCCAGTACTTC. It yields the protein CASSQDLLEETQYF.

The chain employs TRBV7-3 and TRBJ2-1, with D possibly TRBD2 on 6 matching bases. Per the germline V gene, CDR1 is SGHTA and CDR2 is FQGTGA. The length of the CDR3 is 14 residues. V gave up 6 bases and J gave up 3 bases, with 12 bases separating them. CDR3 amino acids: CASSPGGSYNEQFF. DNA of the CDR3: TGTGCCAGCAGTCCTGGGGGGAGCTACAATGAGCAGTTCTTC.

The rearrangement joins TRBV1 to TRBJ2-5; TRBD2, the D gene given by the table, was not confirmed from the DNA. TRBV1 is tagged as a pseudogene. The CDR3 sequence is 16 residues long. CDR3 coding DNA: TGCACCAGCAGCCAAGATCTCTCTAGCGACCCAAGGAGGCAGTACTTC. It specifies CTSSQDLSSDPRRQYF.

The CDR3 is CASSVGLDYEQYF. The CDR3 DNA reads as TGTGCCAGCAGTGTAGGACTGGACTACGAGCAGTACTTC. This chain uses TRBV6-5 with TRBJ2-7; D is perhaps TRBD2 (5 bases). Per the germline V gene, CDR1 is MNHEY and CDR2 is SVGAGI. The CDR3 extends over 13 amino acids. The V end lost 5 bases, the J end lost 3 bases, and 11 bases lay between the germline ends.

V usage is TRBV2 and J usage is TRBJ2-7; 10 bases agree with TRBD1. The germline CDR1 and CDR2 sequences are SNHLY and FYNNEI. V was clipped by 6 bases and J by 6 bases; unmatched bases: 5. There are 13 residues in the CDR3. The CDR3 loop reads CASRTGGFSEQYF. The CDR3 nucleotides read TGTGCCAGCAGGACAGGGGGCTTCTCCGAGCAGTACTTC. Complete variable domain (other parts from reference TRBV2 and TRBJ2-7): EPEVTQTPSHQVTQMGQEVILRCVPISNHLYFYWYRQILGQKVEFLVSFYNNEISEKSEIFDDQFSVERPDGSNFTLKIRSTKLEDSAMYFCASRTGGFSEQYFGPGTRLTVT.

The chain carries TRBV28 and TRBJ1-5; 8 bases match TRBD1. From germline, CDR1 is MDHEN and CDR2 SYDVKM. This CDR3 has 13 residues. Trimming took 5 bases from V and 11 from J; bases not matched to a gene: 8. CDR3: CASSRDRIEAQHF. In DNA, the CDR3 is TGTGCCAGCAGTCGGGACAGGATTGAGGCCCAGCATTTT.

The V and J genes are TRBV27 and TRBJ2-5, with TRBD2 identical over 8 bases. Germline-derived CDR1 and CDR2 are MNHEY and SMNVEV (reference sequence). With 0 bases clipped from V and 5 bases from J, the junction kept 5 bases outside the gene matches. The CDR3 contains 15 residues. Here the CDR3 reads CASSLSAGGLETQYF. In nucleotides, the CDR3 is TGTGCCAGCAGTTTATCGGCGGGGGGTCTGGAGACCCAGTACTTC.

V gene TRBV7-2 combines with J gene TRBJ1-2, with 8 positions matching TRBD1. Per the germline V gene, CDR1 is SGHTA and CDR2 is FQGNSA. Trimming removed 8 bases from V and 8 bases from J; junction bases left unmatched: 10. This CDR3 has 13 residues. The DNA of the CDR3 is TGTGCCAGCGGCCTCGACAGGGGAGGCGGCTACACCTTC. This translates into CASGLDRGGGYTF.

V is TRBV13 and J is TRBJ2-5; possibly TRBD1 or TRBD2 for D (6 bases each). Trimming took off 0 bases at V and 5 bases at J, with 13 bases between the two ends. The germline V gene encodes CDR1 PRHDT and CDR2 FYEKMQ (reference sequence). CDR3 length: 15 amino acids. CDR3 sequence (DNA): TGTGCCAGCAGCTTAGGGGGGGGCCGGGAGGAGACCCAGTACTTC. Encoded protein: CASSLGGGREETQYF.

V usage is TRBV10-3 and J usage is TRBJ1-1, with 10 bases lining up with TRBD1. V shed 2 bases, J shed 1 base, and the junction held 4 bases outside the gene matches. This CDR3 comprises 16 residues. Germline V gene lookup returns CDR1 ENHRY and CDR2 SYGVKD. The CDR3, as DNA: TGTGCCATCAGTGAGGGACAGGGGGGAAAGAACACTGAAGCTTTCTTT. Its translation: CAISEGQGGKNTEAFF.

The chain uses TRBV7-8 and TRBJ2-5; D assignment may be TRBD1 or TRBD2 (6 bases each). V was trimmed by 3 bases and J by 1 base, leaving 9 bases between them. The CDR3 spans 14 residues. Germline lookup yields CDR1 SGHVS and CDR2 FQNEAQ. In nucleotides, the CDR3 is TGTGCCAGCAGCTTCTGGGGGGCCCAAGAGACCCAGTACTTC. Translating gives CASSFWGAQETQYF. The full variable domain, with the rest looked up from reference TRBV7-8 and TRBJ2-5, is GAGVSQSPRYKVAKRGQDVALRCDPISGHVSLFWYQQALGQGPEFLTYFQNEAQLDKSGLPSDRFFAERPEGSVSTLKIQRTQQEDSAVYLCASSFWGAQETQYFGPGTRLLVL.

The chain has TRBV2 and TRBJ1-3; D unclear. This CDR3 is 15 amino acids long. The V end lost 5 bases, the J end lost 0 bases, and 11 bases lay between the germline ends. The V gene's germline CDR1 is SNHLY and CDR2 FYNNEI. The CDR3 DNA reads TGTGCCAGCAGTTACGGGCTGAGCTCTGGAAACACCATATATTTT. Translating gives CASSYGLSSGNTIYF.

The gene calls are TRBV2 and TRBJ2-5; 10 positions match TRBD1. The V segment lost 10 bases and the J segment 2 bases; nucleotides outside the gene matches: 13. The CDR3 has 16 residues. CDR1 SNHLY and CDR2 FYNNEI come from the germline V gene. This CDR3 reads CAIHLGQGFPQETQYF. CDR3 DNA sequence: TGTGCCATTCATTTGGGACAGGGGTTCCCTCAAGAGACCCAGTACTTC.

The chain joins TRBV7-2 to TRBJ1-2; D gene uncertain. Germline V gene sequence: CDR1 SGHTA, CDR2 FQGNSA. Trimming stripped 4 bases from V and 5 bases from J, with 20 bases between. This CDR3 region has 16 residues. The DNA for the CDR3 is TGTGCCAGCAGCTCTCCTCTGGGAGGGCCCCTTTATGGCTACACCTTC. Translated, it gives CASSSPLGGPLYGYTF. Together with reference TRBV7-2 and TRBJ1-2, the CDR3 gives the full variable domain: GAGVSQSPSNKVTEKGKDVELRCDPISGHTALYWYRQSLGQGLEFLIYFQGNSAPDKSGLPSDRFSAERTGGSVSTLTIQRTQQEDSAVYLCASSSPLGGPLYGYTFGSGTRLTVV.

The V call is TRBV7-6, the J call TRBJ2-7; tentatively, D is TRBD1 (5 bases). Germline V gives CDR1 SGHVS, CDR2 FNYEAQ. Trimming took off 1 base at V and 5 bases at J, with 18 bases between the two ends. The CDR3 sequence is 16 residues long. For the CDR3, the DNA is TGTGCCAGCAGCTTAGAGGCAGGGCGTTGGAGTGACGAGCAGTACTTC. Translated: CASSLEAGRWSDEQYF.

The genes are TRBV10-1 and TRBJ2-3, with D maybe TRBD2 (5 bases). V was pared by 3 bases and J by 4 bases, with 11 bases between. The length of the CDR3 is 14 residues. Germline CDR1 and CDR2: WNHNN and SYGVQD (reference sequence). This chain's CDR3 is CASSDLLVSDTQYF. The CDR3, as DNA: TGCGCCAGCAGTGACCTACTAGTTTCAGATACGCAGTATTTT.

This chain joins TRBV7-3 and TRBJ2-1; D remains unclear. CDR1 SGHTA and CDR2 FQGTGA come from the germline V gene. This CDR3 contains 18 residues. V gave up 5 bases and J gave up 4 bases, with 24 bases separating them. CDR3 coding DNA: TGTGCCAGCAGCCTGGCGAGCCGACATTCTTCGACGTACAATGAGCAGTTCTTC. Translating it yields CASSLASRHSSTYNEQFF.